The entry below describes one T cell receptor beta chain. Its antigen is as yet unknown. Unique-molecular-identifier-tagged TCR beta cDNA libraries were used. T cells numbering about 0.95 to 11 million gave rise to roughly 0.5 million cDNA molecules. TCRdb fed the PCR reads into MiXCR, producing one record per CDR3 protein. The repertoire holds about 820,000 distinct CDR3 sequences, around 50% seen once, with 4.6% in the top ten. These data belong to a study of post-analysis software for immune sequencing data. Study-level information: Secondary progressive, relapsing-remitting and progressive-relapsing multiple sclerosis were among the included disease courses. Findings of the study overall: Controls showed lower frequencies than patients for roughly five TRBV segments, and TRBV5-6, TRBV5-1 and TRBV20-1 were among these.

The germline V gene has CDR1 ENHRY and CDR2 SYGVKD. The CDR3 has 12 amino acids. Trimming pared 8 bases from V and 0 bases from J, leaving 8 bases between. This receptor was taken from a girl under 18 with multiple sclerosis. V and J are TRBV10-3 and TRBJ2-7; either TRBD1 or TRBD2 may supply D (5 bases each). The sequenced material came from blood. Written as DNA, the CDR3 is TGTGCCATCGAGGGGCACTCCTACGAGCAGTACTTC. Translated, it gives CAIEGHSYEQYF.